Listed here is a single T cell receptor beta chain. The data were taken from a study of OX40 agonist ivuxolimab in advanced cancers. Profiled with immunoSEQ multiplex PCR; TCRdb holds only in-frame clones, not every one. The sample consists of 79,000 or so clones, 65% to 90% of them appearing once. This CDR3 comprises 15 residues. Germline values: CDR1 SGHRS, CDR2 YFSETQ. The trim removed 3 bases at V and 5 bases at J, leaving 8 bases unmatched. This TCR came from an adult with an advanced solid tumor such as melanoma, head and neck, liver or kidney cancer. The sample in question was CD4+ or CD8+ T cells sorted from blood, obtained in a trial of the OX40 agonist ivuxolimab. The chain links TRBV5-1 to TRBJ2-3, with 8 bases aligning to TRBD1. The CDR3 DNA reads TGCGCCAGCAGCTCGACAGGGGTGGTCGGAGATACGCAGTATTTT. Residues: CASSSTGVVGDTQYF. Variable domain in full (rest from reference TRBV5-1 and TRBJ2-3): KAGVTQTPRYLIKTRGQQVTLSCSPISGHRSVSWYQQTPGQGLQFLFEYFSETQRNKGNFPGRFSGRQFSNSRSEMNVSTLELGDSALYLCASSSTGVVGDTQYFGPGTRLTVL.